This TCR beta chain is from a study of blood T cell repertoires in COVID-19. Study in general: In each case, the material was cDNA or gDNA derived from T cells, B-cell-depleted T cells, or PBMCs.

The method was immunoSEQ multiplex PCR; TCRdb's version includes in-frame clones alone and lacks a portion of them. The sample has around 300,000 clones; roughly 87% are singletons. Per germline, CDR1 GTSNPN and CDR2 SVGIG (reference sequence). The V and J ends lost 2 bases and 8 bases respectively, with 18 bases between them. The CDR3 runs to 14 residues. The V call is TRBV30, the J call TRBJ1-1; unclear D gene. The source of this sequence is a man over 45 with active or convalescent COVID-19. Material for sequencing was peripheral blood. The CDR3: CAWSRFIFGNEAFF. CDR3 DNA sequence: TGTGCCTGGAGTCGATTTATATTTGGCAACGAAGCTTTCTTT.